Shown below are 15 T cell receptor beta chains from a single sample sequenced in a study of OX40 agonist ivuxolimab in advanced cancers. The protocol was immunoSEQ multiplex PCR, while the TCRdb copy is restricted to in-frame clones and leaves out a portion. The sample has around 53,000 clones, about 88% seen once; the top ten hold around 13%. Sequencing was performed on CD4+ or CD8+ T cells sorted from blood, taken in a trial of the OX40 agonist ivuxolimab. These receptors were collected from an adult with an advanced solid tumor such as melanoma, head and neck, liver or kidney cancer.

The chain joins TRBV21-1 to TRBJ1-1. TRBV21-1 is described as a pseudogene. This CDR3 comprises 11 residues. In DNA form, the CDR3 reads TGTGCCAGCAGCGGCCAGAGGAGAGCTTTCTTT. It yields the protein CASSGQRRAFF.

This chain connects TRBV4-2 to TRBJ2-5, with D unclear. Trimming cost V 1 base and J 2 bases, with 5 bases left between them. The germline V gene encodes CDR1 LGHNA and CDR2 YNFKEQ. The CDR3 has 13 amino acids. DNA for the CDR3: TGTGCCAGCAGCCAAGCTACTCAAGAGACCCAGTACTTC. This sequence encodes CASSQATQETQYF.

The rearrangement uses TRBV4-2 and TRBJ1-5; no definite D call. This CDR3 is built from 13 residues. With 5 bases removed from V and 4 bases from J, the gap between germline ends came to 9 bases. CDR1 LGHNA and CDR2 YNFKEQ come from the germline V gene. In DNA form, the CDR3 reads TGTGCCAGCAGCTTGGCCCTAAATCAGCCCCAGCATTTT. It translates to CASSLALNQPQHF.

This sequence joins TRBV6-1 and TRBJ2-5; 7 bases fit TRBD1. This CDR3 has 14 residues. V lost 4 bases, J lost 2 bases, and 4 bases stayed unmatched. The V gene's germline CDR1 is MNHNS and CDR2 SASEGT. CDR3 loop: CASSGQGLQETQYF. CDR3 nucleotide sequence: TGTGCCAGCAGTGGACAGGGATTACAAGAGACCCAGTACTTC.

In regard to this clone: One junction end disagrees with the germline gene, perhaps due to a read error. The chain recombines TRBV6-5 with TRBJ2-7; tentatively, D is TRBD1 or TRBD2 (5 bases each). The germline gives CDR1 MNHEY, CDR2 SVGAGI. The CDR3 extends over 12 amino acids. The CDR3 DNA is TGTGCCAGCAGTTACTCTCCTGGGGACCTCCACTTC. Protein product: CASSYSPGDLHF.

In nucleotides, the CDR3 is TGTGCCAGCAGCTTGACGGATTTCTACAACTATGGCTACACCTTC. This encodes CASSLTDFYNYGYTF. The V call is TRBV5-4, the J call TRBJ1-2; D gene unclear. The CDR3 extends over 15 amino acids. Looked up from germline, CDR1 is SGHNT and CDR2 is YYREEE (reference sequence). V gave up 1 base and J gave up 2 bases, with 12 bases separating them.

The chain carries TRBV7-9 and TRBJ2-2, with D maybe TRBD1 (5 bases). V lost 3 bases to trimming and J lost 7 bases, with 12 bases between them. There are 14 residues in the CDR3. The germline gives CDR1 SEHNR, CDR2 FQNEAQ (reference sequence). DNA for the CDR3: TGTGCCAGCAGCTTTCCCAGGGCTGACGGGGAGCTGTTTTTT. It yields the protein CASSFPRADGELFF.

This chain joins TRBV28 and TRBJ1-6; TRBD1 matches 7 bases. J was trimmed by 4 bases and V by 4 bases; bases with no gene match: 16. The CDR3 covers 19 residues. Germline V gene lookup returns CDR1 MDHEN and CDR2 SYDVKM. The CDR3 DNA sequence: TGTGCCAGCAGTTCTTACCGGGACAGCGCCGTCGTTTATAATTCACCCCTCCACTTT. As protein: CASSSYRDSAVVYNSPLHF. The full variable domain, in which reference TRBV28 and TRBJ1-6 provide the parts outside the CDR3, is DVKVTQSSRYLVKRTGEKVFLECVQDMDHENMFWYRQDPGLGLRLIYFSYDVKMKEKGDIPEGYSVSREKKERFSLILESASTNQTSMYLCASSSYRDSAVVYNSPLHFGNGTRLTVT.

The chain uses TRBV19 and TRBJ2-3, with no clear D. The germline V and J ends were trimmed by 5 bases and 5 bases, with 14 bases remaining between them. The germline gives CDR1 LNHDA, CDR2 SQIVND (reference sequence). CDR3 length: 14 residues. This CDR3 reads CASSWSGRLDTQYF. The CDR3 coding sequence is TGTGCCAGTAGTTGGTCGGGCCGCCTAGATACGCAGTATTTT.

CDR3 in DNA: TGTGCCAGCAGCCCGGATCCAACAGGGGCGAACTCCTACGAGCAGTACTTC. It encodes CASSPDPTGANSYEQYF. The chain combines TRBV5-6 with TRBJ2-7; TRBD1 matches 7 bases. The CDR3 covers 17 residues. The germline CDR1 and CDR2 sequences are SGHDT and YYEEEE. Trimming took 4 bases from V and 0 from J; bases not matched to a gene: 13.

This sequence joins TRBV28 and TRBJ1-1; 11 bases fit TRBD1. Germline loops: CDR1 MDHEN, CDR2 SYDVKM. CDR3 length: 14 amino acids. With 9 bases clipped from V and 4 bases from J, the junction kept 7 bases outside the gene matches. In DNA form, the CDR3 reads TGTGCCAGTAGGGACAGGGGGATAGGCACTGAAGCTTTCTTT. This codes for CASRDRGIGTEAFF.

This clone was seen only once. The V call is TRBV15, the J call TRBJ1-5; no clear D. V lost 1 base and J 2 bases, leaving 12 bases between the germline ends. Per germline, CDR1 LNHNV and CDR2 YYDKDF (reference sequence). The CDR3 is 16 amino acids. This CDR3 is CATSRGGRAGNQPQHF. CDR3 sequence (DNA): TGTGCCACCAGCAGAGGTGGAAGGGCCGGCAATCAGCCCCAGCATTTT.

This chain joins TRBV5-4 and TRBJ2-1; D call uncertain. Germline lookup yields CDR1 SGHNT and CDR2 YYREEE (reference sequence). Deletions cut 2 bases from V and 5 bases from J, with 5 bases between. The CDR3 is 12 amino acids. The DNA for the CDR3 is TGTGCCAGCAGCTTACCGAACAATGAGCAGTTCTTC. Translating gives CASSLPNNEQFF.

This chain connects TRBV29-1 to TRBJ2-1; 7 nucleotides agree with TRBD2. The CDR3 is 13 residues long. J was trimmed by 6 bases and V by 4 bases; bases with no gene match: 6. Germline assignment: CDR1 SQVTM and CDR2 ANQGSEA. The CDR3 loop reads CSVGGGGPNEQFF. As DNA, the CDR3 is TGCAGCGTTGGGGGGGGAGGACCCAATGAGCAGTTCTTC.

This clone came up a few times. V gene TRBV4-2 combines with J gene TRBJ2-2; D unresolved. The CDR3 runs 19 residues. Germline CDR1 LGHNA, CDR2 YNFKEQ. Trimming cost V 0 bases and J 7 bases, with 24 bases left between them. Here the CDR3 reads CASSQDPREHLAPVGELFF. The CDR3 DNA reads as TGTGCCAGCAGCCAAGATCCGAGAGAACATCTCGCACCCGTCGGGGAGCTGTTTTTT.